The sequence of this TCR beta chain was determined in a study of early T cells in non-severe SARS-CoV-2 infection. As for the study in general: Chains stayed unpaired after sequencing of bulk RNA from unsorted whole blood. Points from the study as a whole: Anti-spike CD8 responses were favored by VDJdb matching, which missed private and CD4 specificities.

This clonotype was observed many times. Its antigen remains unknown. Researchers attached unique molecular identifiers to individual cDNA molecules. Each CDR3 protein gets one entry after TCRdb re-called the 5' RACE reads with MiXCR. The sample has 97,000 or so distinct CDR3 sequences; under 15% are singletons. This TCR was recovered from an adult who was a healthcare worker with PCR-confirmed SARS-CoV-2 infection or an uninfected control (not recorded which). The sample comprised whole blood.

CDR3 in amino acids: CASNGPAGNIQYF. The CDR3 bases are TGTGCCAGCAACGGTCCAGCAGGGAACATTCAGTACTTC. The genes are TRBV6-2 or TRBV6-3 and TRBJ2-4; possible D gene TRBD1, 5 bases. Germline V gene data show CDR1 as MNHEY and CDR2 as SVGEGT. This CDR3 comprises 13 residues. Trimming pared 7 bases from V and 7 bases from J, leaving 14 bases between.